Here is one T cell receptor beta chain with its context. Its antigen is currently unknown. The protocol was immunoSEQ multiplex PCR, while the TCRdb copy is restricted to in-frame clones and leaves out a portion. The data hold about 110,000 clones, with 75% to 95% observed a single time. The data derive from a study of OX40 agonist ivuxolimab in advanced cancers. Germline loops: CDR1 ENHRY, CDR2 SYGVKD. This CDR3 has 13 amino acids. Notes on the study in general: Partly responding patients at 0.1-3.0 mg/kg showed some of the smallest clonal expansion. Some nonresponders likewise displayed low normalized T-cell clonal expansion.

The TCR sequence derives from an adult with an advanced solid tumor such as melanoma, head and neck, liver or kidney cancer. The chain has TRBV10-3 and TRBJ2-5; D is unresolved. The J call may not be correct, given that the DNA end is closer to TRBJ2-7. The sequenced sample was CD4+ or CD8+ T cells sorted from blood, obtained in a trial of the OX40 agonist ivuxolimab. CDR3 region: CAIRSSDSYEQYF. CDR3 coding DNA: TGTGCCATCAGGAGCTCGGATTCCTACGAGCAGTACTTC.